This passage covers 2 T cell receptor beta chains from one sample sequenced in a study of Ad26.COV2.S vaccination and SARS-CoV-2 variants. Treatment defined: around 19 received Ad26.COV2.S at low or high dose, single or two shots; a few received placebo; per-sample allocation not given. Samples were taken on day 63 after the first vaccine or placebo injection. TCRdb's copy holds only in-frame clones and misses some; the assay was immunoSEQ multiplex PCR. The sample holds some 460,000 clones; 80% to 90% are singletons and the top ten take 1.5% to 2%. This sample comprised peripheral blood, obtained in a trial of Ad26.COV2.S vaccine versus placebo. Source of these receptors: a person aged 18-60 years who received the Ad26.COV2.S COVID-19 vaccine or a placebo.

This chain uses TRBV15 with TRBJ2-7; TRBD2 agrees at 12 bases. This CDR3 is 16 amino acids long. The junction had 5 bases not matched to a gene; V was cut back by 3 bases and J by 2 bases. Germline CDR1 is LNHNV and CDR2 is YYDKDF (reference sequence). CDR3 loop: CATSRKTSGRTYEQYF. The DNA for the CDR3 is TGTGCCACCAGCAGGAAGACTAGCGGGAGAACCTACGAGCAGTACTTC.

The rearrangement links TRBV11-2 to TRBJ2-2; 9 bases align to TRBD2. In germline, CDR1 is SGHAT, CDR2 FQNNGV. V was clipped by 4 bases and J by 7 bases; unmatched bases: 10. The CDR3 length is 16 residues. This chain's CDR3 is CASSSRAGGQSGELFF. The CDR3 DNA sequence: TGTGCCAGCAGCTCCCGTGCGGGGGGGCAAAGCGGGGAGCTGTTTTTT.